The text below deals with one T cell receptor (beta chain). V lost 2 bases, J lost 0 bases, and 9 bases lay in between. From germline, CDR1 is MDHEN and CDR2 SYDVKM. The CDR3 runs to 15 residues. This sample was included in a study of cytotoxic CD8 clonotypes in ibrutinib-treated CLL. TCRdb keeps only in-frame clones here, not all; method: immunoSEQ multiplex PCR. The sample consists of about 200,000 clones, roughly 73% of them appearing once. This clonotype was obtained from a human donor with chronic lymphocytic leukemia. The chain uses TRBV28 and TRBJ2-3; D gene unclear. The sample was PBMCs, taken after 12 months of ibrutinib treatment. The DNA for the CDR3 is TGTGCCAGCAGTTTAGGCGGATCTAGCACAGATACGCAGTATTTT. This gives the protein CASSLGGSSTDTQYF.